Each of the 3 T cell receptor beta chains below was sequenced from the same sample in a study of response to subunit inactivated influenza vaccine. One entry per CDR3 protein, called by TCRdb with MiXCR from the RT-PCR reads. The sample consists of 400,000 to 650,000 distinct CDR3 sequences, around 7.7% of them appearing once. The input for sequencing was PBMCs from blood, taken around 25 months after vaccination. These receptors all stem from a man between 50 and 75 years old who received an inactivated influenza vaccine.

This clonotype has a handful of counts. This chain connects TRBV20-1 to TRBJ2-5; D is uncertain. CDR3 length: 15 amino acids. The V end lost 0 bases, the J end lost 5 bases, and 16 bases lay between the germline ends. Germline CDR1 DFQATT, CDR2 SNEGSKA (reference sequence). CDR3 DNA sequence: TGCAGTGCTAGAGATCTTTTCCAGCTTGGTGAGACCCAGTACTTC. Translating it yields CSARDLFQLGETQYF.

This clonotype showed up just a few times. The chain combines TRBV3-1 with TRBJ2-5, with TRBD1 as a possible D gene (6 bases). Germline V CDR1 and CDR2: LGHDT, YNNKEL (reference sequence). V shed 4 bases and J shed 0 bases, with 9 bases lying between them. The CDR3 spans 14 residues. CDR3 residues: CASSPGQHQETQYF. CDR3 bases: TGTGCCAGCAGCCCTGGACAGCACCAAGAGACCCAGTACTTC.

This clonotype was found many times. The CDR3 DNA is TGCAGTGCTAGATATATGGCAGTGGAACGTAATAACTATGGCTACACCTTC. Encoded protein: CSARYMAVERNNYGYTF. V usage is TRBV20-1 and J usage is TRBJ1-2; D gene uncertain. Trimming pared 2 bases from V and 1 base from J, leaving 20 bases between. The germline CDR1 and CDR2 sequences are DFQATT and SNEGSKA (reference sequence). The CDR3 is 17 amino acids.